This T cell receptor beta chain was profiled in a study of control samples from healthy donors and cancer patients. This CDR3 is built from 15 residues. Germline CDR1 and CDR2: MDHEN and SYDVKM. Trimming took 3 bases from V and 4 from J; bases not matched to a gene: 7. Repertoires were generated with immunoSEQ multiplex PCR, while TCRdb's copy carries only in-frame clones and drops some. This sample carries tens of thousands of clones, more than 85% of them seen once, and the ten largest clones take roughly 22%. The specimen sequenced was PBMCs. The chain links TRBV28 to TRBJ1-2, with 8 positions matching TRBD1. This TCR came from a woman aged 40 to 50 with head and neck cancer. The CDR3 coding sequence is TGTGCCAGCAGTTTTTCGGACAGGGCTGGCTATGGCTACACCTTC. Residues: CASSFSDRAGYGYTF.